These 28 T cell receptor beta chains share one sample of origin, sequenced in a study of cytomegalovirus exposure and HLA in healthy donors. PCR primers comprised 60 Vbeta and 13 Jbeta primers. Profiled with immunoSEQ multiplex PCR; TCRdb holds only in-frame clones, not every one. The sample carries under 200,000 clones, around three quarters recorded once. Sequenced input: PBMCs. The receptors here all came from a man between 35 and 55 years old in good health and CMV-seronegative.

By sample fraction, this clone is medium-sized. The chain carries TRBV29-1 and TRBJ2-1; 11 bases align to TRBD1. Trimming cost V 6 bases and J 7 bases; bases outside gene matches: 11. Germline V gene lookup returns CDR1 SQVTM and CDR2 ANQGSEA. The CDR3 totals 15 residues. The DNA of the CDR3 is TGCAGCGTCCAATGGACAGGGGGCTGGGAAAATGAGCAGTTCTTC. Translation gives CSVQWTGGWENEQFF.

V is TRBV7-2 and J is TRBJ2-5; 8 bases match TRBD1. J lost 11 bases, V lost 4 bases, and 12 bases had no gene match. CDR1 and CDR2 (germline): SGHTA, FQGNSA. The CDR3 totals 14 residues. This CDR3 reads CASSSRQGFEEQYF. The CDR3 coding sequence is TGTGCCAGCAGCTCACGACAGGGGTTTGAGGAGCAGTACTTC.

V is TRBV5-1 and J is TRBJ2-2, with 9 bases fitting TRBD1. J was trimmed by 3 bases and V by 4 bases; bases with no gene match: 7. The CDR3 consists of 16 residues. Per germline, CDR1 SGHRS and CDR2 YFSETQ. Written as DNA, the CDR3 is TGCGCCAGCAGCCCAACAGGGGGCGCGGACACCGGGGAGCTGTTTTTT. Protein product: CASSPTGGADTGELFF. The full variable domain, its missing parts supplied by reference TRBV5-1 and TRBJ2-2, is KAGVTQTPRYLIKTRGQQVTLSCSPISGHRSVSWYQQTPGQGLQFLFEYFSETQRNKGNFPGRFSGRQFSNSRSEMNVSTLELGDSALYLCASSPTGGADTGELFFGEGSRLTVL.

This rearrangement joins TRBV5-1 to TRBJ2-5; D is possibly TRBD2 (6 bases). Germline V gives CDR1 SGHRS, CDR2 YFSETQ. V was clipped by 4 bases and J by 2 bases, with 12 bases between them. This CDR3 spans 14 amino acids. The CDR3 region is CASSESGLQETQYF. The DNA of the CDR3 is TGCGCCAGCAGCGAAAGCGGACTACAAGAGACCCAGTACTTC.

This chain links TRBV2 with TRBJ2-5; D is uncertain. Germline V gives CDR1 SNHLY, CDR2 FYNNEI. The CDR3 consists of 12 residues. Deletions cut 8 bases from V and 4 bases from J, with 11 bases between. CDR3 bases: TGTGCCAGCGGTCCAGATCGAGAGACCCAGTACTTC. Its protein is CASGPDRETQYF. The variable domain in full, completed from reference TRBV2 and TRBJ2-5, reads EPEVTQTPSHQVTQMGQEVILRCVPISNHLYFYWYRQILGQKVEFLVSFYNNEISEKSEIFDDQFSVERPDGSNFTLKIRSTKLEDSAMYFCASGPDRETQYFGPGTRLLVL.

J is TRBJ2-7 and V is TRBV12-5; 10 bases line up with TRBD1. V trimming: 5 bases; J trimming: 3 bases; junction bases outside the gene matches: 13. The V gene's germline CDR1 is LGHNT and CDR2 FRNRAP. There are 17 residues in the CDR3. The CDR3 region is CASGPPPGTGDVYEQYF. The CDR3 DNA reads as TGTGCTAGTGGTCCCCCCCCCGGGACAGGGGACGTCTACGAGCAGTACTTC.

This sequence joins TRBV27 and TRBJ1-6; TRBD1 matches at 7 bases. The CDR3 sequence is 17 residues long. With 6 bases clipped from V and 2 bases from J, the junction kept 10 bases outside the gene matches. Germline lookup yields CDR1 MNHEY and CDR2 SMNVEV (reference sequence). The CDR3 loop is CASSPETGFTYNSPLHF. CDR3 sequence (DNA): TGTGCCAGCAGCCCTGAGACAGGGTTCACCTATAATTCACCCCTCCACTTT.

This chain's CDR3 is CASVDLINSGNTIYF. As DNA, the CDR3 is TGTGCCAGCGTAGATCTAATTAACTCTGGAAACACCATATATTTT. The rearrangement uses TRBV18 and TRBJ1-3; no firm D call. The V end was cut by 8 bases, the J end by 0 bases, with 14 bases between. CDR1 is KGHSH, CDR2 LQKENI, per germline. The CDR3 is 15 residues long.

This sequence joins TRBV7-2 and TRBJ1-4; D ambiguous. Germline-derived CDR1 and CDR2 are SGHTA and FQGNSA. The CDR3 has 14 residues. V shed 4 bases and J shed 5 bases, with 11 bases lying between them. CDR3 amino acids: CASSWAGGNEKLFF. DNA of the CDR3: TGTGCCAGCAGCTGGGCAGGAGGGAATGAAAAACTGTTTTTT.

The chain links TRBV5-1 to TRBJ1-2, with TRBD1 matching over 7 bases. CDR3 length: 12 amino acids. Trimming cost V 4 bases and J 7 bases; bases outside gene matches: 4. From germline, CDR1 is SGHRS and CDR2 YFSETQ. The CDR3 DNA sequence: TGCGCCAGCAGCGTGAACAGGGGTGGCTACACCTTC. Its translation: CASSVNRGGYTF.

V gene TRBV6-4 combines with J gene TRBJ2-3; 13 bases match TRBD2. The V gene's germline CDR1 is MRHNA and CDR2 SNTAGT. This CDR3 has 15 amino acids. Trimming cost V 6 bases and J 5 bases; bases outside gene matches: 5. CDR3: CASSRTSGSIDTQYF. The CDR3 DNA sequence: TGTGCCAGCAGCAGGACTAGCGGGAGTATAGATACGCAGTATTTT.

V is TRBV10-3 and J is TRBJ2-3; D remains unclear. CDR1 and CDR2 from the germline V gene are ENHRY and SYGVKD. The CDR3 totals 12 residues. Trimming removed 6 bases at V and 9 bases at J, with 13 bases between. CDR3 in DNA: TGTGCCATCAGAGTCCCGGCCGGGACGCAGTATTTT. Amino acids: CAIRVPAGTQYF.

The chain employs TRBV10-1 and TRBJ2-3, with TRBD1 matching 10 bases. Germline V gene sequence: CDR1 WNHNN, CDR2 SYGVQD (reference sequence). This CDR3 has 15 residues. V lost 5 bases and J lost 6; bases outside the gene matches: 8. The CDR3 region is CASSSPGQGLDTQYF. CDR3 coding DNA: TGCGCCAGCAGTTCCCCGGGACAGGGGTTGGATACGCAGTATTTT.

The chain joins TRBV15 to TRBJ2-7, with TRBD1 identical over 9 bases. Trimming took 3 bases from V and 1 from J; bases not matched to a gene: 1. Germline loops: CDR1 LNHNV, CDR2 YYDKDF (reference sequence). This CDR3 is built from 14 residues. DNA for the CDR3: TGTGCCACCAGCAGGACAGGGGGTTCCTACGAGCAGTACTTC. Translated: CATSRTGGSYEQYF.

The chain couples TRBV5-1 to TRBJ1-4; D may be TRBD1 (6 bases). The ends were cut back, 3 bases at V and 0 bases at J, with 12 bases in the middle. The germline V gene has CDR1 SGHRS and CDR2 YFSETQ. CDR3 size: 16 residues. The CDR3, as DNA: TGCGCCAGCAGCTCAGGGACATCAGCAACTAATGAAAAACTGTTTTTT. Translating it yields CASSSGTSATNEKLFF.

The chain employs TRBV2 and TRBJ2-2; no reliable D call. Trimming took off 5 bases at V and 3 bases at J, with 10 bases between the two ends. CDR1 and CDR2 (germline): SNHLY, FYNNEI. This CDR3 is built from 14 residues. CDR3 loop: CASSLNTYTGELFF. CDR3 DNA sequence: TGTGCCAGCAGTTTGAACACCTACACCGGGGAGCTGTTTTTT.

On this clone itself: The junction differs from germline at one of its ends, possibly a read error. This chain connects TRBV7-9 to TRBJ2-7; 7 positions agree with TRBD1. The CDR3 runs to 16 residues. Germline V CDR1 and CDR2: SEHNR, FQNEAQ (reference sequence). CDR3 loop: CSSSSLVAGGSYEQYF. DNA of the CDR3: TGTTCCAGCAGCTCCCTCGTAGCAGGGGGCTCCTACGAGCAGTACTTC.

As DNA, the CDR3 is TGCGCCAGCAGCTCGACAGGGGGCGCAATATCGGACATTCAGTACTTC. It specifies CASSSTGGAISDIQYF. The V and J genes are TRBV5-1 and TRBJ2-4, with TRBD1 matching 10 bases. CDR1 and CDR2 from the germline V gene are SGHRS and YFSETQ. The length of the CDR3 is 16 residues. J was trimmed by 8 bases and V by 3 bases; bases with no gene match: 11.

V usage is TRBV5-6 and J usage is TRBJ2-1; no firm D call. CDR3 length: 11 amino acids. Germline V lookup: CDR1 SGHDT, CDR2 YYEEEE. V was trimmed by 0 bases and J by 9 bases, leaving 4 bases between them. CDR3 sequence (DNA): TGTGCCAGCAGCTTGGATCTTGAGCAGTTCTTC. It specifies CASSLDLEQFF.

V and J are TRBV9 and TRBJ1-6; D perhaps matches TRBD1 (6 bases). V gave up 0 bases and J gave up 0 bases, with 7 bases separating them. CDR1 and CDR2 (germline): SGDLS, YYNGEE. The CDR3 extends over 16 amino acids. The CDR3 spells CASSVEGGSYNSPLHF. The CDR3 DNA sequence: TGTGCCAGCAGCGTAGAAGGGGGCTCCTATAATTCACCCCTCCACTTT. The variable domain in full, completed from reference TRBV9 and TRBJ1-6, reads DSGVTQTPKHLITATGQRVTLRCSPRSGDLSVYWYQQSLDQGLQFLIQYYNGEERAKGNILERFSAQQFPDLHSELNLSSLELGDSALYFCASSVEGGSYNSPLHFGNGTRLTVT.

This clone turned up a few times. The V gene is TRBV11-2, the J gene TRBJ2-1; perhaps TRBD2 as D (6 bases). The CDR3 extends over 16 amino acids. V dropped 5 bases and J dropped 3 bases, with 17 bases sitting between them. Germline CDR1 SGHAT, CDR2 FQNNGV. The CDR3 spells CASSPYRDSRYNEQFF. The CDR3, as DNA: TGTGCCAGCAGCCCCTACCGGGACTCCCGCTACAATGAGCAGTTCTTC. Using reference TRBV11-2 and TRBJ2-1 for the parts outside the CDR3, the full variable domain is EAGVAQSPRYKIIEKRQSVAFWCNPISGHATLYWYQQILGQGPKLLIQFQNNGVVDDSQLPKDRFSAERLKGVDSTLKIQPAKLEDSAVYLCASSPYRDSRYNEQFFGPGTRLTVL.

The CDR3 DNA reads TGTGCCAGCAGTTACCCAGGGGAGGGCACTGAAGCTTTCTTT. It encodes CASSYPGEGTEAFF. This chain links TRBV6-6 with TRBJ1-1, with D maybe TRBD1 (6 bases). The CDR3 is 14 residues long. CDR1 is MNHNY, CDR2 SVGAGI, per germline (reference sequence). Trimming stripped 2 bases from V and 4 bases from J, with 11 bases between.

This chain links TRBV15 with TRBJ2-5, with a possible D match to TRBD1 (5 bases). CDR1 and CDR2 from the germline V gene are LNHNV and YYDKDF (reference sequence). The ends were cut back, 0 bases at V and 5 bases at J, with 10 bases in the middle. This CDR3 is built from 14 residues. CDR3 in amino acids: CATSRDRVSETQYF. In DNA form, the CDR3 reads TGTGCCACCAGCAGAGACAGGGTTTCTGAGACCCAGTACTTC.

The chain employs TRBV7-9 and TRBJ2-7; weak D call: TRBD1 (6 bases). Germline CDR1 SEHNR, CDR2 FQNEAQ (reference sequence). Trimming took off 5 bases at V and 4 bases at J, with 9 bases between the two ends. This CDR3 spans 12 amino acids. CDR3 loop: CASSGQRYEQYF. As DNA, the CDR3 is TGTGCCAGCAGCGGACAGAGATACGAGCAGTACTTC.

The chain uses TRBV5-4 and TRBJ1-1; 8 bases match TRBD1. The CDR3 is made up of 14 amino acids. Germline V gene sequence: CDR1 SGHNT, CDR2 YYREEE (reference sequence). Trimming cost V 4 bases and J 2 bases; bases outside gene matches: 4. The CDR3 sequence: CASSPDRVNTEAFF. The CDR3 DNA reads as TGTGCCAGCAGCCCGGACAGGGTTAACACTGAAGCTTTCTTT.

The CDR3 bases are TGTGCCATCAGGGAGGACAGGGGGACTGAAGCTTTCTTT. Its translation: CAIREDRGTEAFF. V gene TRBV10-3 combines with J gene TRBJ1-1, with 10 bases aligning to TRBD1. Germline CDR1 reads ENHRY; CDR2 reads SYGVKD. The CDR3 totals 13 residues. J was trimmed by 5 bases and V by 6 bases; bases with no gene match: 3.

The chain couples TRBV6-4 to TRBJ1-1; weak D call: TRBD1 (5 bases). The CDR3 loop spans 16 amino acids. V was trimmed by 0 bases and J by 4 bases, leaving 15 bases between them. The germline gives CDR1 MRHNA, CDR2 SNTAGT. CDR3 in amino acids: CASSDSIAGRRTEAFF. CDR3 in DNA: TGTGCCAGCAGTGACTCAATTGCAGGGCGTCGCACTGAAGCTTTCTTT.

The chain is built from TRBV27 and TRBJ2-5; 7 bases fit TRBD1. The J call may not be correct, given that the DNA end is closer to TRBJ2-7. Germline CDR1 is MNHEY and CDR2 is SMNVEV (reference sequence). The CDR3 covers 17 residues. CDR3 sequence (DNA): TGTGCCAGCAGTTATACAACCCGGGACAGCCGAAAGTACGAGCAGTACTTC. Translation: CASSYTTRDSRKYEQYF.